The 20 T cell receptor beta chains listed next were all sequenced from one sample in a study of Ad26.COV2.S vaccination and SARS-CoV-2 variants. Treatment noted: some 20 received Ad26.COV2.S at low or high dose, single or two shots; 5 received placebo; per-sample allocation not given. The samples were gathered on day 63 after the first injection of vaccine or placebo. Libraries were prepared by immunoSEQ multiplex PCR; TCRdb keeps only in-frame clonotypes and omits some of them. This table has 380,000 or so clones, about 80% appearing once. Source: peripheral blood, taken in a trial of Ad26.COV2.S vaccine versus placebo. The receptors derive from a person aged 18-65 years who received the Ad26.COV2.S COVID-19 vaccine or a placebo.

The CDR3 nucleotides are TGTGCCAGTAGTATAGATCGATGGCAACAGGGGGCGTCCACTGAAGCTTTCTTT. Translated: CASSIDRWQQGASTEAFF. V usage is TRBV19 and J usage is TRBJ1-1; 9 bases fit TRBD1. Unmatched junction bases numbered 12, after V lost 0 bases and J lost 4 bases. Germline-derived CDR1 and CDR2 are LNHDA and SQIVND (reference sequence). This CDR3 region has 18 residues.

J is TRBJ2-3 and V is TRBV5-4; no definite D call. Looked up from germline, CDR1 is SGHNT and CDR2 is YYREEE (reference sequence). There are 12 residues in the CDR3. The V and J ends lost 4 bases and 5 bases respectively, with 8 bases between them. In DNA form, the CDR3 reads TGTGCCAGCAGCATCTCCGGAGATACGCAGTATTTT. It specifies CASSISGDTQYF.

The chain uses TRBV4-2 and TRBJ2-5; 9 bases agree with TRBD2. CDR1 and CDR2 (germline): LGHNA, YNFKEQ. V trimming: 3 bases; J trimming: 5 bases; junction bases outside the gene matches: 7. This CDR3 has 15 amino acids. CDR3 in amino acids: CASSQSGLARETQYF. The CDR3 DNA is TGTGCCAGCAGCCAGTCGGGACTAGCTAGGGAGACCCAGTACTTC.

This chain uses TRBV7-2 with TRBJ2-7; TRBD2 matches at 12 bases. Germline trimming cut 3 bases from V and 6 bases from J; bases unmatched to any gene: 6. Germline CDR1 reads SGHTA; CDR2 reads FQGNSA. The length of the CDR3 is 15 residues. The CDR3 bases are TGTGCCAGCAGCTTCCTAGCGGGGGGGCCCTCCGAGCAGTACTTC. Translation: CASSFLAGGPSEQYF.

This clone was picked up a small number of times. The chain joins TRBV5-1 to TRBJ2-7; D not certain. CDR1 and CDR2 from the germline V gene are SGHRS and YFSETQ. V was shortened by 4 bases and J by 5 bases, with 16 bases between the two germline ends. This CDR3 region has 14 residues. CDR3 residues: CASSPPTDGHEQYF. DNA of the CDR3: TGCGCCAGCAGCCCGCCCACGGATGGGCACGAGCAGTACTTC. Supplemented by reference TRBV5-1 and TRBJ2-7, the full variable domain reads KAGVTQTPRYLIKTRGQQVTLSCSPISGHRSVSWYQQTPGQGLQFLFEYFSETQRNKGNFPGRFSGRQFSNSRSEMNVSTLELGDSALYLCASSPPTDGHEQYFGPGTRLTVT.

This chain joins TRBV9 and TRBJ1-2; 12 positions match TRBD1. The CDR3 is made up of 16 amino acids. CDR1 and CDR2 (germline): SGDLS, YYNGEE. The trim removed 4 bases at V and 8 bases at J, leaving 12 bases unmatched. CDR3 sequence: CASSPHQAGTGGGYTF. The CDR3 DNA is TGTGCCAGCAGCCCGCATCAAGCCGGGACAGGGGGCGGCTACACCTTC.

This chain connects TRBV6-1 to TRBJ2-4; TRBD1 aligns across 7 bases. J gave up 4 bases and V 4 bases, and 10 bases lay outside the gene matches. Germline CDR1 and CDR2: MNHNS and SASEGT. This CDR3 is built from 16 residues. The CDR3 loop is CASSAPRDSLKNIQYF. The CDR3 DNA follows: TGTGCCAGCAGTGCCCCAAGGGACAGCTTAAAAAACATTCAGTACTTC.

In its sample, this clone was seen once. Other nucleotide sequences in the sample specify the same CDR3. The gene calls are TRBV27 and TRBJ1-5; no clear D. The germline V gene has CDR1 MNHEY and CDR2 SMNVEV (reference sequence). The CDR3 is made up of 13 amino acids. V lost 5 bases to trimming and J lost 3 bases, with 8 bases between them. CDR3 protein: CASSPGYNQPQHF. As DNA, the CDR3 is TGTGCCAGCAGTCCTGGATACAATCAGCCCCAGCATTTT.

The chain carries TRBV7-3 and TRBJ1-1, with a weak D call TRBD1 (6 bases). The CDR3 sequence is 13 residues long. Germline CDR1 reads SGHTA; CDR2 reads FQGTGA. Trimming pared 5 bases from V and 4 bases from J, leaving 11 bases between. This CDR3 is CASSPSGVTEAFF. In nucleotides, the CDR3 is TGTGCCAGCAGCCCTTCAGGGGTCACTGAAGCTTTCTTT. The full variable domain, completed using reference TRBV7-3 and TRBJ1-1, is GAGVSQTPSNKVTEKGKYVELRCDPISGHTALYWYRQSLGQGPEFLIYFQGTGAADDSGLPNDRFFAVRPEGSVSTLKIQRTERGDSAVYLCASSPSGVTEAFFGQGTRLTVV.

In this sample, this clone turned up once. The chain combines TRBV11-3 with TRBJ1-1; D gene uncertain. The CDR3 has 15 amino acids. CDR1 and CDR2 (germline): SGHNT, YENEEA. V lost 0 bases, J lost 1 base, and 9 bases lay in between. In DNA, the CDR3 is TGTGCCAGCAGCTTAGACCTGGGAACGAACACTGAAGCTTTCTTT. Translated: CASSLDLGTNTEAFF.

V is TRBV19 and J is TRBJ1-1; D not resolved. CDR3 size: 14 residues. Between the trimmed V and J ends, which lost 2 bases and 2 bases, there was a span of 9 bases. Germline loops: CDR1 LNHDA, CDR2 SQIVND (reference sequence). DNA for the CDR3: TGTGCCAGTAGTATATGGGTCACCAACACTGAAGCTTTCTTT. Amino acids: CASSIWVTNTEAFF.

Here the CDR3 DNA reads TGTGCCACCAGTGAGGGCAGGGGGAGTGAAAAACTGTTTTTT. Translating it yields CATSEGRGSEKLFF. The V gene is TRBV24-1, the J gene TRBJ1-4; 7 positions match TRBD1. J was trimmed by 7 bases and V by 4 bases; bases with no gene match: 5. The germline gives CDR1 KGHDR, CDR2 SFDVKD. There are 14 residues in the CDR3.

The gene calls are TRBV6-4 and TRBJ2-1, with 7 nucleotides matching TRBD2. The trim removed 2 bases at V and 0 bases at J, leaving 1 base unmatched. From germline, CDR1 is MRHNA and CDR2 SNTAGT. This CDR3 is 15 amino acids long. As DNA, the CDR3 is TGTGCCAGCAGTGACGGCGGGAGCTCCTACAATGAGCAGTTCTTC. It codes for CASSDGGSSYNEQFF.

This clone has only a few counts. This chain connects TRBV3-1 (or the pseudogene TRBV3-2) to TRBJ2-5; TRBD2 matches at 8 bases. Germline CDR1 LGHDT, CDR2 YNNKEL (reference sequence). V lost 4 bases and J lost 5; bases outside the gene matches: 12. The CDR3 is 16 amino acids. DNA of the CDR3: TGTGCCAGCAGCCCCTCTGGAGGCGGGGGGCTGGAGACCCAGTACTTC. Amino acids: CASSPSGGGGLETQYF.

In its sample, this clone was seen a few times. This chain connects TRBV19 to TRBJ1-1, with D possibly being TRBD1 (5 bases). V was trimmed by 10 bases and J by 3 bases, leaving 21 bases between them. CDR3 length: 15 amino acids. Looked up from germline, CDR1 is LNHDA and CDR2 is SQIVND (reference sequence). CDR3: CATGGATFGYTEAFF. The CDR3 bases are TGTGCCACCGGAGGGGCCACATTCGGTTACACTGAAGCTTTCTTT. Drawing the rest from reference TRBV19 and TRBJ1-1, the complete variable domain is DGGITQSPKYLFRKEGQNVTLSCEQNLNHDAMYWYRQDPGQGLRLIYYSQIVNDFQKGDIAEGYSVSREKKESFPLTVTSAQKNPTAFYLCATGGATFGYTEAFFGQGTRLTVV.

The rearrangement joins TRBV14 to TRBJ2-3, with D perhaps assigned TRBD1 or TRBD2 (5 bases each). Germline lookup yields CDR1 SGHDN and CDR2 FVKESK. The CDR3 loop spans 15 amino acids. V was cut by 0 bases and J by 5 bases, with 12 bases left in between. CDR3 bases: TGTGCCAGCAGCCAAGATGGCTTTGGGGGAGATACGCAGTATTTT. This sequence encodes CASSQDGFGGDTQYF.

This chain joins TRBV29-1 and TRBJ2-3; maybe TRBD1 (6 bases). CDR3 length: 13 amino acids. CDR1 and CDR2 (germline): SQVTM, ANQGSEA. The V and J ends lost 8 bases and 0 bases respectively, with 12 bases between them. CDR3 coding DNA: TGCAGCACCCGGACAGCGAGCACAGATACGCAGTATTTT. It codes for CSTRTASTDTQYF.

This chain joins TRBV18 and TRBJ2-1, with D possibly being TRBD1 (5 bases). V lost 3 bases to trimming and J lost 6 bases, with 15 bases between them. Germline assignment: CDR1 KGHSH and CDR2 LQKENI. The CDR3 is made up of 15 amino acids. The CDR3 DNA follows: TGTGCCAGCTCACCGATAATCGACAGCCGCAATGAGCAGTTCTTC. Protein sequence: CASSPIIDSRNEQFF.

The chain links TRBV6-5 to TRBJ2-7; 7 bases match TRBD2. This CDR3 contains 15 residues. V was pared by 0 bases and J by 1 base, with 3 bases of the junction left unmatched. Germline CDR1 and CDR2: MNHEY and SVGAGI. The CDR3 loop is CASSYSISGSYEQYF. The CDR3 DNA reads as TGTGCCAGCAGTTACTCGATTAGCGGGTCCTACGAGCAGTACTTC.

The V gene is TRBV7-3, the J gene TRBJ1-1, with 8 bases identical to TRBD1. Germline V gene sequence: CDR1 SGHTA, CDR2 FQGTGA. The CDR3 loop spans 14 amino acids. With V trimmed by 3 bases and J by 1 base, 1 base remained unmatched. In DNA form, the CDR3 reads TGTGCCAGCAGCTTCGACAGGGGGAACACTGAAGCTTTCTTT. Translation: CASSFDRGNTEAFF.